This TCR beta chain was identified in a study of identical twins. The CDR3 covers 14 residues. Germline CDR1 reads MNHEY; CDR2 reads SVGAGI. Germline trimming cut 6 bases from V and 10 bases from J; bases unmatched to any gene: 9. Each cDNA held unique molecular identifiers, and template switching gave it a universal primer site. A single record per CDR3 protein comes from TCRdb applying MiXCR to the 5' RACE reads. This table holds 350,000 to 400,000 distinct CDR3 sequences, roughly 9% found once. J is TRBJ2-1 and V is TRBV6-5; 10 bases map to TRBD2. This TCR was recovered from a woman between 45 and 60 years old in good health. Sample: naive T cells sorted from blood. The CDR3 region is CASRPLLAGTEQFF. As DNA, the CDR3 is TGTGCCAGCAGACCCCTACTAGCGGGAACAGAGCAGTTCTTC.